This T cell receptor (beta chain) derives from a study of cytotoxic CD8 clonotypes in ibrutinib-treated CLL (dated by TCRdb to the early 2020s). Looking at the study overall: The cohort had ten to twelve relapsed/refractory and 15 treatment-naive patients; 17 to 18 were IGHV unmutated. Patients were still on ibrutinib when every remission and progressive disease sample was collected. On average, each sample had 255,043 productive templates and tens of thousands of productive rearrangements. Response samples were obtained after a median of 12 months of treatment, with a range of about 6 to 36 months. Cryopreserved peripheral blood mononuclear cells were collected at three points: before therapy, at response, and at either sustained remission or disease progression. Of the 80 to 95 participants in the trial, about two dozen had longitudinal samples available. Partial responses were observed in some 24 patients and complete responses in 2; after a median follow-up of around 68 months, remission was maintained in approximately 15 patients and progression was observed in roughly twelve.

Points on this clone: Its antigen target is currently unknown. No base qualities exist here, and no much larger clone lies one base off it.

Interpreted using the paper, the time point label stands for: progressive disease on ibrutinib. Roughly 1.9 micrograms of genomic DNA were extracted from cryopreserved PBMCs for TCR beta library preparation. Longitudinal blood samples from CLL patients on ibrutinib monotherapy were analyzed using high-throughput TCR beta sequencing. The patients were enrolled in a single-center, open-label phase 2 trial of ibrutinib monotherapy. From cysteine to phenylalanine, the CDR3 is 11 amino acids long. The kept DNA is CDR3 alone, 33 bases in frame from the first base. The germline V gene supplies CDR1 SGHVS and CDR2 FQNEAQ. The trim is 0 bases for V and 6 bases for J, with a gap of 1 base between the germline ends. What the work shows at the level of the full study, not this receptor alone: Clonality rose at ibrutinib response, remained stable during sustained remission, and dropped back toward baseline at progression. Sustained-remission and progressing patients did not have matched sampling times, and lymph node repertoires were not examined. Baseline clonality was found to be higher than that of age-matched healthy donors and was strongly correlated with circulating CD8+ T-cell counts. Public clonotypes were found to be uncommon and were observed to contract or remain stable during treatment; the increase in clonality was shown to reflect expansion of private clonotypes at ibrutinib response.

A MiSeq instrument was used for deep resolution sequencing, which targeted depths ranging from 1 in 1 million up to 1 in 200,000 T cells, with coverage averaging 10x for each clonotype. The immunoSEQ hsTCRB Kit was used to generate the TCR beta libraries. As for the original processing: Data were analyzed with ImmunoSEQ Data Assistant and ImmunoSEQ Analyzer, with V, D and J genes assigned per IMGT definitions. Clonality was computed as one minus normalized Shannon entropy of productive rearrangement frequencies, ranging from 0 to 1. Public clonotype analysis was restricted to overrepresented clonotypes comprising at least 0.05% of each patient's repertoire. About a dozen age-matched healthy donor repertoires from immuneACCESS served as clonality controls. Entries here come from immuneACCESS through TCRdb and include only in-frame sequences with V and J called. Some clones fail to appear in such tables; in the studies checked, an unresolved V gene covers under half of the shortfall, and the cause of the remainder is unknown. V, J and clone size derive from that table, while D and trimming were established from the DNA sequence. Counted in this sample were some 23,000 clones; around 74% of them appeared once. Of the sample, 51% falls within the top ten clones.

The sample here was PBMCs, taken at disease progression, from a patient treated with ibrutinib. The rearrangement combines TRBV7-8 with TRBJ2-3; no D segment can be confidently identified. This TCR came from a human donor with chronic lymphocytic leukemia. The sequenced DNA is TGTGCCAGCAGCTTAGCGGATACGCAGTATTTT. Translation gives CASSLADTQYF.